These T cell receptor beta chains were read from a single sample in a study of shared clonotypes between healthy human individuals. Here immunoSEQ multiplex PCR was the method, and the copy in TCRdb shows in-frame clones only, minus some. The data contain about 1.9 million clones, roughly 95% of them singletons. Material for sequencing was naive CD8+ T cells from PBMCs. These receptors were taken from a man between 18 and 35 years old in good health. Some clones in this sample may be carry-over from other donors' samples. The CDR3 runs from the conserved cysteine through the conserved F or W. The D gene is left open where the match is weak. Clone size is shown for a subset of rows, as once, few, many or a class of expanded clone.

J gene	D gene	V gene	clone size	CDR3 DNA	CDR3 protein
TRBJ1-1	-	TRBV5-6	-	TGTGCCAGCAGCTTGTTCGAGGGGGGGCGAAACACTGAAGCTTTCTTT	CASSLFEGGRNTEAFF
TRBJ2-1	TRBD1	TRBV28	-	TGTACCAGCAGCCCAACAGGGGGCGGTGAGCAGTTCTTC	CTSSPTGGGEQFF
TRBJ2-3	TRBD1	TRBV19	-	TGTGCCAGTAGTAAATCCCGGGGACAGGTTTTCACAGATACGCAGTATTTT	CASSKSRGQVFTDTQYF
TRBJ1-2	TRBD1	TRBV7-9	-	TGTGCCAGCACCCCAACAGGACAGGGAGGAGACGGCTACACCTTC	CASTPTGQGGDGYTF
TRBJ1-2	-	TRBV29-1	-	TGCAGCGTGCTAGGCGGGAACTATGGCTACACCTTC	CSVLGGNYGYTF
TRBJ2-1	-	TRBV11-2	-	TGTGCCAGCAGTATTCAGGGGAACAATGAGCAGTTCTTC	CASSIQGNNEQFF
TRBJ2-2	-	TRBV2	-	TGTGCCAGCAGTGAAGCGCCGCGGACTAACACCGGGGAGCTGTTTTTT	CASSEAPRTNTGELFF
TRBJ2-3	TRBD2	TRBV5-5	-	TGTGCCAGCAGTCAGGCGGGAGGGGCCACAGATACGCAGTATTTT	CASSQAGGATDTQYF
TRBJ1-3	-	TRBV7-8	-	TGTGCCAGCAGCTTAGGCCCCACCATATATTTT	CASSLGPTIYF
TRBJ1-1	TRBD1	TRBV5-6	-	TGTGCCAGCAGCTCCTCAGGGGGCGCTCTCACTGAAGCTTTCTTT	CASSSSGGALTEAFF
TRBJ2-2	-	TRBV7-2	once	TGTGCCAGCAGCGGAGGGGGCGCGGCCGGGGAGCTGTTTTTT	CASSGGGAAGELFF
TRBJ1-2	-	TRBV2	-	TGTGCCAGCAGGGACGGGACTCACTATGGCTACACCTTC	CASRDGTHYGYTF
TRBJ2-1	-	TRBV4-3	-	TGCGCCAGCAGCCAAGATAAACAGAGCTCCTACAATGAGCAGTTCTTC	CASSQDKQSSYNEQFF
TRBJ2-7	TRBD1	TRBV4-3	-	TGCGCCAGCAGCCAAGACCCCACAGGGGAAGCCGAGCAGTACTTC	CASSQDPTGEAEQYF
TRBJ1-1	-	TRBV7-9	-	TGTGCCAGCAGCTTAGCGCGGGACGAAGCTTTCTTT	CASSLARDEAFF
TRBJ1-1	-	TRBV7-9	-	TGTGCCAGCAGCTTATTTACCCGTTCGGCCGAGAACACTGAAGCTTTCTTT	CASSLFTRSAENTEAFF
TRBJ2-7	TRBD2	TRBV29-1	-	TGCAGCGTTGAGGAGACTAGCGGCCATTCCTACGAGCAGTACTTC	CSVEETSGHSYEQYF
TRBJ1-5	TRBD1	TRBV19	-	TGTGCCAGTAAGGGGGACAGGGGCGTTTCGAGCAATCAGCCCCAGCATTTT	CASKGDRGVSSNQPQHF
TRBJ1-2	-	TRBV14	-	TGTGCCAGCAGCCCCCGGATGTCGGGCTACACCTTC	CASSPRMSGYTF
TRBJ1-6	-	TRBV4-2	-	TGTGCCAGCAGCCAGCATCGGGGCGGACTGGGCAATTCACCCCTCCACTTT	CASSQHRGGLGNSPLHF
TRBJ2-7	-	TRBV28	-	TGTGCCAGCGAAATTGGGCGGGCCAACTCCTACGAGCAGTACTTC	CASEIGRANSYEQYF
TRBJ2-7	-	TRBV11-2	once	TGTGCCAGCATATACCGGGACAAACCCTACGAGCAGTACTTC	CASIYRDKPYEQYF
TRBJ2-1	TRBD2	TRBV11-2	-	TGTGCCAGCAGCGCAGGTACTAGCGGAATCTCCTACAATGAGCAGTTCTTC	CASSAGTSGISYNEQFF
TRBJ2-1	-	TRBV11-1	-	TGTGCCAGCAGCTTACCCGGGACTAATGAGCAGTTCTTC	CASSLPGTNEQFF
TRBJ1-5	TRBD1	TRBV2	-	TGTGCCAGCAGTCTGACAGGGCGTAGCAATCAGCCCCAGCATTTT	CASSLTGRSNQPQHF
TRBJ2-1	TRBD2	TRBV4-3	-	TGCGCCAGCAGCACGGGACTAGCGGTGTACAATGAGCAGTTCTTC	CASSTGLAVYNEQFF
TRBJ1-5	-	TRBV7-9	few	TGTGCCAGCAGCTTGAACAGCAATCAGCCCCAGCATTTT	CASSLNSNQPQHF
TRBJ2-1	TRBD2	TRBV5-8	-	TGTGCCAGCAGTCCTTCGTCCGGACTAGCGGGAATTGAGCAGTTCTTC	CASSPSSGLAGIEQFF
TRBJ1-3	-	TRBV11-3	-	TGTGCCAGCAGCGAAGTAGGGGGAGAGGGCTCTGGAAACACCATATATTTT	CASSEVGGEGSGNTIYF
TRBJ2-7	TRBD1	TRBV7-9	-	TGTGCCAGCAGCTTAGAAGGGGGCGCGGACGAGCAGTACTTC	CASSLEGGADEQYF
TRBJ2-7	TRBD2	TRBV5-6	-	TGTGCCAGCAGCTTTTCTAGCGGGACCTACGAGCAGTACTTC	CASSFSSGTYEQYF
TRBJ2-1	-	TRBV5-8	-	TGTGCCAGCAGCCCCTGGGGCGGGTCCTACAATGAGCAGTTCTTC	CASSPWGGSYNEQFF
TRBJ2-1	-	TRBV27	-	TGTGCCAGCAGTTTGGTGGGGAATGAGCAGTTCTTC	CASSLVGNEQFF
TRBJ1-3	-	TRBV25-1	-	TGTGCCAGCAGTGAATGGGACACTACTGGAAACACCATATATTTT	CASSEWDTTGNTIYF
TRBJ2-1	TRBD2	TRBV4-3	-	TGCGCCAGCAGCCGATCTAGCGGCTACAATGAGCAGTTCTTC	CASSRSSGYNEQFF
TRBJ2-7	-	TRBV7-9	-	TGTGCCAGCAGCCTTCCAGGGGGGAACGAGCAGTACTTC	CASSLPGGNEQYF
TRBJ2-7	-	TRBV19	-	TGTGCCAGTAGTAAGGTCAGAGACTCCTACGAGCAGTACTTC	CASSKVRDSYEQYF
TRBJ2-3	TRBD2	TRBV15	-	TGTGCCACCAGCAGAGGCGTTAGCGGGAGTGTCTCAGATACGCAGTATTTT	CATSRGVSGSVSDTQYF
TRBJ2-2	TRBD2	TRBV7-2	-	TGTGCCAGCAGCTTTTTTGGCCCCCTAGCGGGAGGTACTACCGGGGAGCTGTTTTTT	CASSFFGPLAGGTTGELFF
TRBJ2-3	-	TRBV2	-	TGTGCCAGCAGTCACCAAGCCCGCGGGACTAGCACAGATACGCAGTATTTT	CASSHQARGTSTDTQYF
TRBJ2-1	-	TRBV27	once	TGTGCCAGCAGTTTTGGGACAAAGAATGAGCAGTTCTTC	CASSFGTKNEQFF
TRBJ2-7	TRBD2	TRBV29-1	-	TGCAGCGTTGAGACTAGCGGGAGGGTCGAGCAGTACTTC	CSVETSGRVEQYF
TRBJ2-2	TRBD1	TRBV9	-	TGTGCCAGCAGCGGGGACAGGAACACCGGGGAGCTGTTTTTT	CASSGDRNTGELFF
TRBJ2-7	-	TRBV4-3	-	TGCGCCAGCAGCCAAGATCGGGGGAGGTCCTACGAGCAGTACTTC	CASSQDRGRSYEQYF
TRBJ2-1	-	TRBV7-9	-	TGTGCCAGCAGCTTAGCGGTGGGGCAGCCGGGTCACAATGAGCAGTTCTTC	CASSLAVGQPGHNEQFF
TRBJ2-1	TRBD2	TRBV19	once	TGTGCCACCCGCCCGGAGGGAGGGTTCTTCAATGAGCAGTTCTTC	CATRPEGGFFNEQFF
TRBJ2-7	-	TRBV7-8	-	TGTGCCAGCAGTCAGCACTTATCCCAGGGGTCAGAGCAGTACTTC	CASSQHLSQGSEQYF
TRBJ2-7	-	TRBV4-1	-	TGCGCCAGCAGCCAAGATCCGGGGACCTACGAGCAGTACTTC	CASSQDPGTYEQYF
TRBJ2-7	-	TRBV9	-	TGTGCCAGCAGCGTAGCAGGGTCTGGGGACGAGCAGTACTTC	CASSVAGSGDEQYF
TRBJ2-1	-	TRBV27	-	TGTGCCAGCAGTTTTAGCCAGAACAATGAGCAGTTCTTC	CASSFSQNNEQFF
TRBJ1-2	-	TRBV11-2	-	TGTGCCAGCAGCCTCGACACAAACTATGGCTACACCTTC	CASSLDTNYGYTF